The 23 T cell receptor beta chains given below trace back to one sample, sequenced in a study of cytomegalovirus exposure and HLA in healthy donors. Researchers ran the PCR with 60 Vbeta and 13 Jbeta primers. Clones were sequenced by immunoSEQ multiplex PCR, and TCRdb holds only the in-frame ones, with some missing. The sample carries about 150,000 clones, 60% to 85% recorded once. Material for sequencing was PBMCs. Receptor source: a man aged 25 to 40 in good health and CMV-seronegative.

The V gene is TRBV4-1, the J gene TRBJ2-3; 8 nucleotides match TRBD1. V was pared by 7 bases and J by 1 base, with 1 base of the junction left unmatched. CDR1 and CDR2 (germline): MGHRA, YSYEKL. The CDR3 loop spans 13 amino acids. The CDR3 is CASKQGGTDTQYF. CDR3 DNA: TGCGCCAGCAAACAGGGGGGCACAGATACGCAGTATTTT.

V and J are TRBV28 and TRBJ2-7; 10 bases line up with TRBD1. The CDR3 runs 13 residues. Trimming cost V 9 bases and J 2 bases; bases outside gene matches: 4. Germline V gene data show CDR1 as MDHEN and CDR2 as SYDVKM. CDR3 residues: CASRQGAAYEQYF. As DNA, the CDR3 is TGTGCCAGTCGACAGGGGGCCGCCTACGAGCAGTACTTC.

The genes are TRBV7-3 and TRBJ2-5, with a tentative D call TRBD2 (6 bases). Deletions cut 5 bases from V and 4 bases from J, with 11 bases between. CDR1 and CDR2 from the germline V gene are SGHTA and FQGTGA. The CDR3 contains 13 residues. CDR3 protein: CASSDPGRETQYF. DNA for the CDR3: TGTGCCAGCAGCGACCCCGGGAGAGAGACCCAGTACTTC.

The rearrangement links TRBV28 to TRBJ2-5; a possible D gene is TRBD2 (5 bases). The CDR3 length is 14 residues. V was clipped by 8 bases and J by 7 bases, with 20 bases between them. Per germline, CDR1 MDHEN and CDR2 SYDVKM. CDR3 in amino acids: CASHSVGISGTQYF. The CDR3 DNA is TGTGCCAGCCACTCGGTAGGGATAAGCGGGACCCAGTACTTC.

This clone was seen a single time. The rearrangement links TRBV18 to TRBJ1-2, with D perhaps matching TRBD1 (6 bases). The CDR3 loop spans 15 amino acids. The V end was cut by 2 bases, the J end by 4 bases, with 14 bases between. Germline V gene data show CDR1 as KGHSH and CDR2 as LQKENI. CDR3 amino acids: CASSPEDSPSYGYTF. CDR3 bases: TGTGCCAGCTCACCAGAGGACAGCCCCTCCTATGGCTACACCTTC.

This chain connects TRBV2 to TRBJ2-2; 9 bases match TRBD2. Germline-derived CDR1 and CDR2 are SNHLY and FYNNEI. The V gene end was trimmed by 7 bases and the J gene end by 6 bases; junction bases not matched to a gene: 6. The CDR3 is 14 residues long. The CDR3 region has the DNA TGTGCCAGCATCCTAGCGGGGACGGCCGGGGAGCTGTTTTTT. Its translation is CASILAGTAGELFF.

V gene TRBV6-1 combines with J gene TRBJ2-1; TRBD2 agrees at 7 bases. CDR1 is MNHNS and CDR2 is SASEGT in the germline V gene. The CDR3 runs 14 residues. The J segment lost 2 bases and the V segment lost 6 bases, leaving 4 bases of the junction unmatched. The CDR3 sequence is CASSPGLAYNEQFF. The CDR3 nucleotides read TGTGCCAGCAGCCCAGGACTAGCCTACAATGAGCAGTTCTTC.

The CDR3 DNA follows: TGTGCCATCGGGCTCCCCTCAGGTGAGCAGTTCTTC. This encodes CAIGLPSGEQFF. V usage is TRBV10-3 and J usage is TRBJ2-1; D unclear. Germline V gives CDR1 ENHRY, CDR2 SYGVKD. The CDR3 length is 12 residues. V lost 8 bases to trimming and J lost 9 bases, with 14 bases between them.

The V gene is TRBV19, the J gene TRBJ1-1; no firm D call. CDR3 length: 13 residues. CDR1 is LNHDA, CDR2 SQIVND, per germline (reference sequence). V dropped 5 bases and J dropped 3 bases, with 10 bases sitting between them. The DNA for the CDR3 is TGTGCCAGTAGTCGGAGGGTGGACACTGAAGCTTTCTTT. Encoded protein: CASSRRVDTEAFF.

For this clone: A read error is likely, as this CDR3 ends without the conserved phenylalanine or tryptophan. The chain recombines TRBV28 with TRBJ1-6; D gene unclear. CDR3 size: 13 residues. The V and J ends lost 6 bases and 9 bases respectively, with 12 bases between them. Per germline, CDR1 MDHEN and CDR2 SYDVKM. CDR3 loop: CASSRSLVSPLHL. Here the CDR3 DNA reads TGTGCCAGCAGCAGGTCCCTGGTTTCACCCCTCCACCTT.

The chain combines TRBV5-1 with TRBJ1-1; 7 bases are a match to TRBD1. CDR3 length: 14 amino acids. Germline V CDR1 and CDR2: SGHRS, YFSETQ. V lost 1 base, J lost 6 bases, and 6 bases stayed unmatched. In DNA, the CDR3 is TGCGCCAGCAGCTTGCAGGGGGGTGAGGCTGAAGCTTTCTTT. Its translation: CASSLQGGEAEAFF.

This clone was observed a single time. The J gene is TRBJ2-2, the V gene TRBV19; TRBD2 is a possible D gene (6 bases). Trimming removed 7 bases from V and 4 bases from J, with 10 bases in between. Germline CDR1 LNHDA, CDR2 SQIVND (reference sequence). The CDR3 sequence is 13 residues long. The CDR3 loop reads CASTLRGTGELFF. CDR3 nucleotides: TGTGCCAGTACTCTGCGGGGCACCGGGGAGCTGTTTTTT. Drawing the rest from reference TRBV19 and TRBJ2-2, the complete variable domain is DGGITQSPKYLFRKEGQNVTLSCEQNLNHDAMYWYRQDPGQGLRLIYYSQIVNDFQKGDIAEGYSVSREKKESFPLTVTSAQKNPTAFYLCASTLRGTGELFFGEGSRLTVL.

This clone was seen more than once but under ten times. This chain connects TRBV19 to TRBJ1-1; tentatively, D is TRBD1 (5 bases). Germline V gives CDR1 LNHDA, CDR2 SQIVND (reference sequence). This CDR3 has 14 residues. Trimming cost V 3 bases and J 7 bases, with 15 bases left between them. The CDR3 region has the DNA TGTGCCAGTAGTATCCGGGCCTCGCAGGGTGAAGCTTTCTTT. Encoded protein: CASSIRASQGEAFF.

The rearrangement links TRBV5-1 to TRBJ1-4; D possibly corresponds to TRBD1 (5 bases). Germline assignment: CDR1 SGHRS and CDR2 YFSETQ. Deletions cut 2 bases from V and 0 bases from J, with 14 bases between. This CDR3 is built from 17 residues. The CDR3 is CASSLLPGLATNEKLFF. The CDR3 DNA sequence: TGCGCCAGCAGCTTACTTCCGGGACTGGCAACTAATGAAAAACTGTTTTTT.

This chain links TRBV6-1 with TRBJ2-1; 10 positions match TRBD2. After removal of 9 bases from V and 0 bases from J, the junction contained 5 bases not matched to a gene. Germline assignment: CDR1 MNHNS and CDR2 SASEGT. The CDR3 covers 15 residues. As DNA, the CDR3 is TGTGCCAGGAGAAGCGGGGGGGGCTCCTACAATGAGCAGTTCTTC. Encoded protein: CARRSGGGSYNEQFF.

This clone has more than one count but fewer than ten. This chain connects TRBV6-6 to TRBJ2-7; D perhaps matches TRBD1 (6 bases). Germline V gene sequence: CDR1 MNHNY, CDR2 SVGAGI (reference sequence). The CDR3 spans 13 residues. Trimming removed 1 base at V and 2 bases at J, with 6 bases between. The chain's CDR3 is CASSYWDTYEQYF. CDR3 bases: TGTGCCAGCAGTTACTGGGACACCTACGAGCAGTACTTC.

The V call is TRBV19, the J call TRBJ1-2, with D uncertain. The CDR3 runs 14 residues. The germline CDR1 and CDR2 sequences are LNHDA and SQIVND (reference sequence). V dropped 1 base and J dropped 0 bases, with 6 bases sitting between them. The CDR3 DNA sequence: TGTGCCAGTAGTATAGCCAGAACTAACTATGGCTACACCTTC. It codes for CASSIARTNYGYTF.

The V call is TRBV6-4, the J call TRBJ2-5; 11 bases align to TRBD2. The germline CDR1 and CDR2 sequences are MRHNA and SNTAGT. The CDR3 consists of 16 residues. V lost 6 bases to trimming and J lost 1 base; unmatched junction nucleotides: 7. In DNA, the CDR3 is TGTGCCAGCAGAAATGGGACTAGCGGACCCCAAGAGACCCAGTACTTC. This encodes CASRNGTSGPQETQYF.

V gene TRBV11-2 combines with J gene TRBJ1-4; D uncertain. CDR3 length: 15 residues. The germline V gene encodes CDR1 SGHAT and CDR2 FQNNGV. Trimming left V 4 bases short and J 5 bases short, with 14 bases between. For the CDR3, the DNA is TGTGCCAGCAGCTCCACGGGAAGTGTAAATGAAAAACTGTTTTTT. This sequence encodes CASSSTGSVNEKLFF.

The gene calls are TRBV28 and TRBJ2-5, with D hard to call. This CDR3 contains 13 residues. Trimming cost V 5 bases and J 5 bases, with 12 bases left between them. The germline V gene encodes CDR1 MDHEN and CDR2 SYDVKM. The CDR3 nucleotides are TGTGCCAGCAGTCCGAGAAATGCGGAGACCCAGTACTTC. This translates into CASSPRNAETQYF. Combining the CDR3 with reference TRBV28 and TRBJ2-5 gives the whole variable domain DVKVTQSSRYLVKRTGEKVFLECVQDMDHENMFWYRQDPGLGLRLIYFSYDVKMKEKGDIPEGYSVSREKKERFSLILESASTNQTSMYLCASSPRNAETQYFGPGTRLLVL.

This clone has a single count. The chain couples TRBV5-1 to TRBJ2-2; D possibly corresponds to TRBD1 (5 bases). CDR1 SGHRS and CDR2 YFSETQ come from the germline V gene. The CDR3 is 14 residues long. V gave up 4 bases and J gave up 7 bases, with 14 bases separating them. The CDR3 sequence: CASSARAKDGELFF. The CDR3 DNA follows: TGCGCCAGCAGCGCCAGGGCTAAGGACGGGGAGCTGTTTTTT.

This sequence joins TRBV19 and TRBJ1-1; TRBD1 matches at 10 bases. The germline gives CDR1 LNHDA, CDR2 SQIVND (reference sequence). This CDR3 region has 14 residues. The junction had 8 bases not matched to a gene; V was cut back by 6 bases and J by 7 bases. CDR3: CASRTTGGAGEAFF. The CDR3, as DNA: TGTGCCAGTAGGACGACAGGGGGCGCCGGTGAAGCTTTCTTT.

The CDR3 DNA is TGCGCCAGCAGACCTACAGCCGGCTCTGGAAACACCATATATTTT. Its translation is CASRPTAGSGNTIYF. V is TRBV5-1 and J is TRBJ1-3; D gene ambiguous. CDR3 length equals 15 residues. Trimming took off 5 bases at V and 0 bases at J, with 12 bases between the two ends. Germline assignment: CDR1 SGHRS and CDR2 YFSETQ.